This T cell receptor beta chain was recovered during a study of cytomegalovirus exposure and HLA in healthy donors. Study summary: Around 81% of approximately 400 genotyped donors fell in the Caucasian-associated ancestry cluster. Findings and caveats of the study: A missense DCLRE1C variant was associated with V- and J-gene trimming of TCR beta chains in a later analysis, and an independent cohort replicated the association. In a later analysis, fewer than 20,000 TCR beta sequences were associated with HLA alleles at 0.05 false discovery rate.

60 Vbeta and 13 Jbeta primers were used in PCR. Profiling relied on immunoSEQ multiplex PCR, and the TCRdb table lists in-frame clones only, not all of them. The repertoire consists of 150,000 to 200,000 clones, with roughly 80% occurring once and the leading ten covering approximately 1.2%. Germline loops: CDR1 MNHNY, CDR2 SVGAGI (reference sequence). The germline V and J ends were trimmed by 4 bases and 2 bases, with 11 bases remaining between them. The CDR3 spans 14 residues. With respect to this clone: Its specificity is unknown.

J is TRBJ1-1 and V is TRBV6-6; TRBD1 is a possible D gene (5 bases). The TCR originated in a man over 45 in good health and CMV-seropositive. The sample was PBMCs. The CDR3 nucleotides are TGTGCCAGCAGTTGGAAGACAGATAACACTGAAGCTTTCTTT. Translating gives CASSWKTDNTEAFF.